Detailed here is one T cell receptor beta chain. Its specific antigen is unknown. No clone much larger than this one lies a single base away; base qualities are absent. What this sample's time point label stands for: about 28 days (+/-7) after the second vaccine dose. AZD1222 recipients with second doses at about 4 weeks or about 12 weeks were pooled, because spike-specific TCR depth and breadth did not differ between schedules. The vaccinee samples were drawn from two UK trials, COV001 and COV002, one of which was a single-blind randomized controlled phase 2/3 trial testing AZD1222 (ChAdOx1 nCoV-19) in healthy adults. For TCRbeta chain sequencing, PBMC samples from trial participants were taken at day 0 and at day 28 after the second dose. This record comes from a study of T cell responses to AZD1222 COVID-19 vaccine (dated by TCRdb to the early 2020s). About the full investigation: TCR sequencing covered fewer than 250 trial participants: around 210 given two doses of AZD1222 and some 25 given two doses of MenACWY control vaccine. Trial participants were enrolled into age subgroups of 18-55, 56-69 and 70-plus years, which contained approximately 150, 28 and 58 TCR-sequenced participants, respectively. What the study reported, not specific to this receptor: After two AZD1222 doses, both the breadth and the depth of spike-specific TCRs were significantly higher than at day 0 and than in MenACWY recipients. Nearly half of unique spike-specific TCRs reportedly recognized epitopes outside regions mutated in the B.1.351 and B.1.1.7 variants. Conclusions about previously exposed vaccinees are limited, since just five or six AZD1222 recipients were seropositive for SARS-CoV-2 at baseline. In the small 56-69-year group, the increase in depth fell short of significance, most likely because of low power. CD4 TCRs associated with the vaccine covered the entire spike protein, and the dominant responses were in regions 160-218 and 743-854. Because no samples from the day 14 peak response were available, repertoires could be characterized only after the peak T cell response. Participants were mostly white British and included more females than males, and it was suggested by the authors that clonal diversity may have been underestimated.

The CDR3 regions of human TCRbeta chains were analyzed by immunosequencing. In the source study's methods: TCRs in the repertoires were compared against a reference library of SARS-CoV-2-specific TCRs that had been generated with the MIRA antigen-specificity platform. Breadth meant the fraction of unique TCRs that were SARS-CoV-2-associated, whereas depth meant the fraction of total T cells that were SARS-CoV-2-associated. Using the MIRA data, each spike-specific TCR was assigned both to the spike region to which the TCR was reactive and to a CD4 or CD8 class. Log10-transformed breadth and depth values were compared by one-way ANOVA with Sidak's multiple comparisons tests. TCRdb obtained this table from immuneACCESS and retained in-frame rearrangements with V and J assigned. These tables miss some clones; where compared with another copy, unresolved V genes account for less than half of the shortfall, and the remainder is unexplained. For V, J and clone size, that table is used; D and trimming come from the DNA. This sample has approximately 160,000 clones in its table, and 92% of those were observed once. Approximately 1.1% of the sample comes from the top ten.

The sequencing here drew on peripheral blood, taken 28 days after the second AZD1222 dose. This receptor was obtained from an adult who received the AZD1222 COVID-19 vaccine.

The nucleotides read TGTGCCGGACCTTGGGCATCCAAAAACATTCAGTACTTC. It translates to CAGPWASKNIQYF. This sequence uses TRBV21-1 and TRBJ2-4. TRBV21-1 is tagged as a pseudogene. The CDR3, cysteine through phenylalanine, is 13 amino acids long. The kept DNA is CDR3 alone, 39 bases in frame from the first base.